Below are 8 T cell receptor beta chains sequenced from a single sample in a study of T-cell memory formation after mild COVID-19. TCRdb passed the 5' RACE reads through MiXCR, listing each CDR3 protein once. The sample lists over 500,000 distinct CDR3 sequences; 17% were seen once. Sequencing was carried out using PBMCs or a T cell subset sorted from them (not recorded which). The receptors shown here come from an adult woman who had mild COVID-19 (a few samples of this study predate the infection). Cell type and time point are not known.

The chain carries TRBV6-5 and TRBJ2-1; possibly TRBD2 for D (6 bases). CDR1 and CDR2 (germline): MNHEY, SVGAGI. The CDR3 sequence is 16 residues long. V was clipped by 6 bases and J by 4 bases, with 19 bases between them. The CDR3 loop reads CASSPHKAGAYNEQFF. CDR3 coding DNA: TGTGCCAGCAGCCCACATAAAGCGGGTGCTTACAATGAGCAGTTCTTC.

This CDR3 reads CASSLVGVPGPGAFF. For the CDR3, the DNA is TGTGCCAGCAGCTTAGTTGGTGTTCCAGGCCCTGGCGCTTTCTTT. The genes are TRBV7-2 and TRBJ1-1; D ambiguous. Germline-derived CDR1 and CDR2 are SGHTA and FQGNSA. Trimming shortened V by 1 base and J by 11 bases, and 20 bases separated the two germline ends. The CDR3 runs 15 residues.

The chain links TRBV7-9 to TRBJ2-7, with D possibly matching TRBD1 (5 bases). The CDR3 is made up of 14 amino acids. Germline-derived CDR1 and CDR2 are SEHNR and FQNEAQ (reference sequence). Trimming removed 3 bases at V and 7 bases at J, with 16 bases between. The CDR3: CASSFREGNREQYF. The CDR3 bases are TGTGCCAGCAGCTTCAGGGAAGGAAATCGGGAGCAGTACTTC.

The CDR3 here is CASRRAFLNYGYTF. The CDR3 DNA is TGTGCCAGCAGAAGGGCGTTCCTTAACTATGGCTACACCTTC. This sequence joins TRBV2 and TRBJ1-2; D gene unclear. Germline V lookup: CDR1 SNHLY, CDR2 FYNNEI. Trimming took 6 bases from V and 1 from J, leaving 12 bases between them. The CDR3 spans 14 residues.

V is TRBV4-1 and J is TRBJ1-6; weak D call: TRBD1 (6 bases). The CDR3 contains 17 residues. Between the trimmed V and J ends, which lost 2 bases and 0 bases, there was a span of 11 bases. Germline V CDR1 and CDR2: MGHRA, YSYEKL. The CDR3 DNA reads TGCGCCAGCAGCCAAACTACAGGGAGCTCCTATAATTCACCCCTCCACTTT. It yields the protein CASSQTTGSSYNSPLHF.

The genes are TRBV9 and TRBJ2-5; 7 bases line up with TRBD2. The CDR3 has 14 amino acids. Unmatched junction bases numbered 8, after V lost 4 bases and J lost 5 bases. Germline V gene sequence: CDR1 SGDLS, CDR2 YYNGEE. The CDR3 bases are TGTGCCAGCAGCATTGGGACTATCAGGGAGACCCAGTACTTC. Translating it yields CASSIGTIRETQYF.

This clonotype has more than one count but fewer than ten. J is TRBJ1-2 and V is TRBV4-1; 7 bases match TRBD1. Unmatched junction bases numbered 3, after V lost 1 base and J lost 1 base. Germline V lookup: CDR1 MGHRA, CDR2 YSYEKL. The CDR3 totals 15 residues. The CDR3 DNA follows: TGCGCCAGCAGCCAAGCCACAGGGGATAACTATGGCTACACCTTC. The encoded protein is CASSQATGDNYGYTF.

The V gene is TRBV5-1, the J gene TRBJ1-2; D unclear. Deletions cut 0 bases from V and 8 bases from J, with 11 bases between. There are 13 residues in the CDR3. Germline-derived CDR1 and CDR2 are SGHRS and YFSETQ. CDR3: CASSLGQLGGYTF. The CDR3 coding sequence is TGCGCCAGCAGCTTGGGGCAGTTGGGAGGCTACACCTTC.